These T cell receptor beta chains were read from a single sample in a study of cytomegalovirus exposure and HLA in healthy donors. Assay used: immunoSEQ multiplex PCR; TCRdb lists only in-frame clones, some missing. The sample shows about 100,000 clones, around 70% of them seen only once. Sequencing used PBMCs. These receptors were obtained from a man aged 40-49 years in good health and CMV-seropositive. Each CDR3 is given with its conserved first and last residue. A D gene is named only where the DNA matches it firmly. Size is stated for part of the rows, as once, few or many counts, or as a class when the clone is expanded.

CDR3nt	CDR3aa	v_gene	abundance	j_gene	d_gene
TGTGCCAGCAGCTCAGGACTAGCGGCCACCGGGGAGCTGTTTTTT	CASSSGLAATGELFF	TRBV7-2	NA	TRBJ2-2	TRBD2
TGTGCCAGCAGCTCGAATCCGGGGAACACTGAAGCTTTCTTT	CASSSNPGNTEAFF	TRBV7-2	few	TRBJ1-1	NA
TGTGCCAGCAGCTTCAGGACAGTGAGAAACACTGAAGCTTTCTTT	CASSFRTVRNTEAFF	TRBV5-5	NA	TRBJ1-1	NA
TGCGCCAGCAGCTTGGATTTAGGGGTGGATGAGCAGTTCTTC	CASSLDLGVDEQFF	TRBV5-1	NA	TRBJ2-1	NA
TGTGCCAGCAGTAAGACGGGTCCCTACAATGAGCAGTTCTTC	CASSKTGPYNEQFF	TRBV6-1	NA	TRBJ2-1	NA
TGTGCCAGCAGCCCAAGCGGGATCCCCACAGATACGCAGTATTTT	CASSPSGIPTDTQYF	TRBV7-6	NA	TRBJ2-3	TRBD2
TGTGCCAGCTTCTGGACTATACAAGAGACCCAGTACTTC	CASFWTIQETQYF	TRBV25-1	few	TRBJ2-5	NA
TGTGCCAGCAGCTTAACGGTCTCACGCCCAGATACGCAGTATTTT	CASSLTVSRPDTQYF	TRBV7-8	NA	TRBJ2-3	NA
TGTGCCAGCAGCCCCTCTGGGGCAACCCACGATACGCAGTATTTT	CASSPSGATHDTQYF	TRBV5-6	NA	TRBJ2-3	NA
TGCGCCAGCAGCCCCCCCGGGACACAGCAGTACTTC	CASSPPGTQQYF	TRBV5-1	NA	TRBJ2-7	NA
TGTGCCAGCAGTTCTCCCGGGACAGGGGGGACCCAGTACTTC	CASSSPGTGGTQYF	TRBV27	NA	TRBJ2-5	TRBD1
TGTGCCAGCAGCCCACGCACAGACGATGGCTACACCTTC	CASSPRTDDGYTF	TRBV6-5	NA	TRBJ1-2	NA
TGTGCCTGGAGCGGGACAGGGGAAGGATTCTTC	CAWSGTGEGFF	TRBV30	few	TRBJ2-1	TRBD1
TGTGCCAGCAGCCCCACAGACTATGGCTACACCTTC	CASSPTDYGYTF	TRBV7-8	NA	TRBJ1-2	NA
TGTGCCAGCTCACTGGCGGACTCGAACACCGGGGAGCTGTTTTTT	CASSLADSNTGELFF	TRBV18	NA	TRBJ2-2	NA
TGTGCCAGCAGTTTATCGGGGCAGCCCAACACTGAAGCTTTCTTT	CASSLSGQPNTEAFF	TRBV27	NA	TRBJ1-1	NA
TGTGCCAGCAGCGTAGATTGGGGCGACGAGCAGTACTTC	CASSVDWGDEQYF	TRBV9	NA	TRBJ2-7	NA
TGTGCCATCAGTGAGACAGGTAGGGACAATGAGCAGTTCTTC	CAISETGRDNEQFF	TRBV10-3	NA	TRBJ2-1	NA
TGTGCCAGCAGCTCCGGACAGGGTTATGAAAAACTGTTTTTT	CASSSGQGYEKLFF	TRBV5-4	NA	TRBJ1-4	TRBD1
TGTGCCAGCAGTGAATTAGGGGCTAACTATGGCTACACCTTC	CASSELGANYGYTF	TRBV25-1	NA	TRBJ1-2	NA
TGTGCCAGCAGCCGACCAGCCGGGACAGAGTCCGTTAACTATGGCTACACCTTC	CASSRPAGTESVNYGYTF	TRBV7-6	once	TRBJ1-2	TRBD1
TGTGCCTCCGGGGGGGGACCGAAGAACACTGAAGCTTTCTTT	CASGGGPKNTEAFF	TRBV30	NA	TRBJ1-1	NA
TGTGCCAGCAGTGAAACGGGATTACCTCAAGAGACCCAGTACTTC	CASSETGLPQETQYF	TRBV6-1	NA	TRBJ2-5	NA
TGTGCCAGCAGTTTGGGCGGGGTGAACACCGGGGAGCTGTTTTTT	CASSLGGVNTGELFF	TRBV6-5	NA	TRBJ2-2	NA
TGTGCCAGCAGTAGACTACAGGGGACGCTTGGCTACACCTTC	CASSRLQGTLGYTF	TRBV27	NA	TRBJ1-2	TRBD1
TGCGCCAGCAGCTTGGTAGGGACGCGGGGGAATGAGCAGTTCTTC	CASSLVGTRGNEQFF	TRBV5-1	NA	TRBJ2-1	TRBD2
TGCGCCAGCAGTGAGTTAGCGGGAGGGCCGGATACGCAGTATTTT	CASSELAGGPDTQYF	TRBV10-1	NA	TRBJ2-3	TRBD2
TGTGCCAGCAGCGTAGAGACTAGCGGGCGGGGCACAGATACGCAGTATTTT	CASSVETSGRGTDTQYF	TRBV9	once	TRBJ2-3	TRBD2
TGTGCCAGCAGCTTTTCGGGGACTAGCGGGAGCGACCACAATGAGCAGTTCTTC	CASSFSGTSGSDHNEQFF	TRBV12-1	once	TRBJ2-1	NA
TGTGCCAGCAGCTTGGACAGGGGGACGGGCTATGGCTACACCTTC	CASSLDRGTGYGYTF	TRBV5-4	NA	TRBJ1-2	TRBD1
TGTGCCAGCAGTCCCCGGACAGAGCTTATTACTGAAGCTTTCTTT	CASSPRTELITEAFF	TRBV28	NA	TRBJ1-1	NA
TGCGCCAGCAGCCAAGGCGGGGGTATCACAGATACGCAGTATTTT	CASSQGGGITDTQYF	TRBV4-1	NA	TRBJ2-3	TRBD2
TGCGCCAGCAGCTTACAGGGGGATGGCTACACCTTC	CASSLQGDGYTF	TRBV5-1	NA	TRBJ1-2	TRBD1
TGTGCCAGCAGCTTAGTTTCGTGGCAGAGCAATCAGCCCCAGCATTTT	CASSLVSWQSNQPQHF	TRBV7-8	NA	TRBJ1-5	NA
TGTGCCATCAGTGAGTCGGCAGGGAACACTGAAGCTTTCTTT	CAISESAGNTEAFF	TRBV10-3	NA	TRBJ1-1	NA
TGTGCCAGCAGCTCCCGGACAGGCCTCTCCTACGAGCAGTACTTC	CASSSRTGLSYEQYF	TRBV6-5	once	TRBJ2-7	TRBD1
TGTGCCAGCAGCTTAGGCCCTTTGGGCAGGGAACTCTACGAGCAGTACTTC	CASSLGPLGRELYEQYF	TRBV7-9	NA	TRBJ2-7	NA
TGTGCCAGCAGCTTGGGACACGGCAATACGCAGTATTTT	CASSLGHGNTQYF	TRBV11-1	NA	TRBJ2-3	NA
TGTGCCAGCAGTTCCGGAGCGCTAGTAGATACGCAGTATTTT	CASSSGALVDTQYF	TRBV6-5	NA	TRBJ2-3	NA
TGTGCCAGCAGCTTAGCGGTTCCAGGGGCTTTCTTT	CASSLAVPGAFF	TRBV11-1	once	TRBJ1-1	NA
TGTGCCACCAGCAGGACCCACTCTGACAGGGACGGACAGACCCAGTACTTC	CATSRTHSDRDGQTQYF	TRBV15	once	TRBJ2-5	TRBD1
TGCAGCGTCGGAGGGGGGAGCGGGAGGTTTAACAATGAGCAGTTCTTC	CSVGGGSGRFNNEQFF	TRBV29-1	NA	TRBJ2-1	TRBD2
TGTGCCAGTAGCCCCCCGGACACTGAAGCTTTCTTT	CASSPPDTEAFF	TRBV19	NA	TRBJ1-1	NA
TGTGCCAGCAGCGCACAGGGGGGAGAGACCCAGTACTTC	CASSAQGGETQYF	TRBV5-8	once	TRBJ2-5	TRBD1
TGTGCCAGCAGTAGGACAGGGGATAGAGATACGCAGTATTTT	CASSRTGDRDTQYF	TRBV2	NA	TRBJ2-3	TRBD1
TGTGCCACCGCCGTGGAGCTGTCTATGTATTTT	CATAVELSMYF	TRBV28	NA	TRBJ2-3	NA
TGTGCCAGCAGCGGAGGGACTTTCTACGAGCAGTACTTC	CASSGGTFYEQYF	TRBV7-9	once	TRBJ2-7	NA
TGTGCCAGCAGCCACCCCCCGGACAGCCCAAGTCCCTATGGCTACACCTTC	CASSHPPDSPSPYGYTF	TRBV7-9	NA	TRBJ1-2	NA
TGTGCCAGCAGTTACAGAACGGGGTTAGCTAACTATGGCTACACCTTC	CASSYRTGLANYGYTF	TRBV6-5	NA	TRBJ1-2	NA
TGTGCCAGCAGTTTGGGGGGCTATGGCTACACCTTC	CASSLGGYGYTF	TRBV28	NA	TRBJ1-2	NA
TGTGCCAGCAGTCCCTCCGGGAGGGAGCAGTACTTC	CASSPSGREQYF	TRBV6-5	NA	TRBJ2-7	TRBD2
TGTGCCAGTAGTATAGCAGGTCTCCCCGATGGCTACACCTTC	CASSIAGLPDGYTF	TRBV19	NA	TRBJ1-2	NA
TGCGCCAGCAGCTTCGCGGGGACAGTGAATCAGCCCCAGCATTTT	CASSFAGTVNQPQHF	TRBV5-1	NA	TRBJ1-5	TRBD1
TGTGCCAGCAGCGTAATAAGGGAGGATGGCTACACCTTC	CASSVIREDGYTF	TRBV9	NA	TRBJ1-2	NA
TGTGCCAGCAGTGGAGGACAGGGTGATGGCTACACCTTC	CASSGGQGDGYTF	TRBV6-1	few	TRBJ1-2	TRBD1
TGTGCCATCGGACTAGGTGTAGATACGCAGTATTTT	CAIGLGVDTQYF	TRBV10-3	few	TRBJ2-3	TRBD2